This TCR beta chain came from a study of blood T cells in healthy people across ages (dated by TCRdb to 2013 to 2016). About the study as a whole: In model experiments, template switching captured about one uniquely barcoded TCR beta cDNA molecule for every two T cells. Using the same blood draw, the study looked at two additional independent replicas of 1 million unique cDNA reads for two donors, one aged 18 to 29 and the other aged 80 or older. Age-related changes in TCR beta repertoire diversity were measured in the study by deep sequencing normalized with unique cDNA molecular identifiers. Donors were grouped into four age groups: young (average approximately 16 years), middle-aged (roughly 38), aged (around 60) and long-lived (over 80).

Summary of the overall study and its limitations: Compared with the aged group, the long-lived group had more naive CD4+ T cells, fewer expanded clones and increased TCR diversity, suggesting age selection. As age increased, observed TCR beta diversity per million T cells dropped in a roughly linear way, and a significant reduction was already evident by age 40. The CMV infection status of donors was not known, potentially confounding age-related changes in expanded clonotypes. Estimates of total diversity from one million sequenced T cells were regarded as lower bounds and underestimates. Because profiling used bulk unsorted PBMCs, naive and antigen-experienced compartments could not be compared conclusively. A strong correlation was found between observed TCR beta diversity and the percentage of naive T cells measured by flow cytometry.

With regard to this clonotype: Which antigen it targets is not known. No qualities accompany the bases; no much larger clone lies one base away.

The roughly 39 donors, aged about 6 to 100 years, were systemically healthy Caucasian individuals from Russia. Roughly 10 milliliters of peripheral blood were collected from each donor into EDTA-treated Vacutainer tubes. Ficoll-Paque density-gradient centrifugation was used to isolate PBMCs, with at least 6.5 million per sample. Total RNA was extracted from PBMCs with Trizol reagent, with at least 6 micrograms obtained per sample. For every donor, flow cytometry on a PBMC aliquot measured the percentage of naive CD45RAhigh/CD27high T cells. V loses 3 bases, J loses 4 bases, and the germline ends lie 12 bases apart. Measured from the cysteine to the phenylalanine, the CDR3 is 14 residues long. The CDR3 DNA has 42 bases and is translated from base 1. The germline V gene (reference sequence) supplies CDR1 MNHEY and CDR2 SMNVEV. The method was 5' RACE. The run used an Illumina HiSeq 2500. A second PCR of about 7 to 12 cycles was run with a J-beta primer mix and a sample-barcoded 5' primer. A template-switch 5' adaptor carrying 12 random nucleotides introduced a unique molecular identifier onto each TCR beta cDNA molecule. At least 3 million CDR3-containing paired-end reads were obtained from each sample. The Mint cDNA synthesis kit, primed by a TRBC-specific oligonucleotide, was used to synthesize first-strand cDNA from all RNA. Following uracil-DNA glycosylase treatment, all cDNA underwent a first 18-cycle PCR with the universal primers M1SS and BC2_uni_R. Processing in the source paper ran as follows. Each sample was normalized by randomly selecting 1 million high-quality reads, each carrying a distinct molecular identifier. Instead of being binned into consensus sequences, reads with shared molecular identifiers were discarded. MiTCR, run with a Q25 quality threshold and the strictest error-elimination algorithm, handled CDR3 identification, clonotype clustering and error correction. Lower-bound total TCR beta diversity was estimated with a nonparametric unseen species model using Euler transformation. TCRdb redid the processing of the public reads, applying fastp at Q25 and MiXCR, and retained in-frame beta chains. Merged by CDR3 protein, the rows form single entries marked with the most common genes and DNA. For this entry, the V and J calls and clone size follow TCRdb and not the study's own pipeline. The sample data list about 930,000 distinct CDR3 sequences, and 25% to 35% of these were observed just once. Of the sample, about a tenth is held by the ten largest clones.

The same sample was also studied in work on T cells of mothers and their children. The second paper further reports: Nine systemically healthy Caucasian individuals served as donors, namely three mothers together with their six children. cDNA synthesis consumed the entire amount of extracted RNA, loaded at approximately 1.4 ug RNA in each 15 ul reaction. Sample barcodes and 2-4 random nucleotides were added via the M1S primer in the second PCR. Over 9.5 million TCR beta CDR3 reads were obtained for each mother, and around 2.7 million reads were obtained for each child. Thymic selection shapes the output of TCR recombination in a similar way in related and unrelated pairs, and inherited differences have a minor effect. Related mother-child pairs always showed normalized repertoire overlap that was slightly higher than in unrelated mother-child pairs, though the difference was never significant. No persistent microchimeric T cell clones were detected, at a sensitivity of around 97 clones per million clonotypes. The study used deep NGS to compare TCR beta repertoires of mothers and children, seeking features distinguishing related mother-child pairs from unrelated individuals. On average, the children were roughly 12 +/- 4 years old, while the mothers were approximately 41 +/- 4 years old. After adapters were ligated using NEBNext reagents, the libraries underwent 100+100 nt paired-end sequencing on an Illumina HiSeq 2000. To avoid cross-contamination, the mother libraries and the child libraries were prepared a month apart and sequenced in separate runs. For each donor, between about 500,000 and 2,100,000 distinct TCR beta clonotypes were identified. Naive TCR beta clonotypes were estimated from low-frequency clonotypes matched to each donor's FACS-determined naive share, without sorting.

Input material: blood. This TCR came from a woman aged 40-49 years in good health. The chain is made from TRBV27 and TRBJ1-1; the D region possibly corresponds to TRBD1 (5 bases align). The bases are TGTGCCAGCAGTTTGGAGGGGATGGGCACTGAAGCTTTCTTT. It is translated as CASSLEGMGTEAFF.